The entry below describes one T cell receptor (beta chain). The same CDR3 can be traced to other DNA sequences in this sample. The CDR3 consists of 15 residues. Trimming took 0 bases from V and 1 from J; bases not matched to a gene: 2. In germline, CDR1 is SGDLS, CDR2 YYNGEE. The data were taken from a study of blood T cell repertoires in COVID-19. The overall study: Samples taken during acute and convalescent COVID-19 were collected in the United States, Italy and Spain. The cDNA or gDNA used as material had been derived from T cells, B-cell-depleted T cells, or PBMCs.

Original data processing: Researchers report that nucleated cell counts were estimated from reference gene primer amplification. Profiling relied on immunoSEQ multiplex PCR, and the TCRdb table lists in-frame clones only, not all of them. The DNA was the basis for D and trimming; V, J and clone size are from that table. The sample carries hundreds of thousands of clones, roughly 80% recorded once. The specimen sequenced was peripheral blood. The clonotype comes from a woman of 80 years or more with acute or convalescent COVID-19. The rearrangement uses TRBV9 and TRBJ2-3; 7 nucleotides match TRBD1. The CDR3 coding sequence is TGTGCCAGCAGCGTAGGAGGGGGCGGCACAGATACGCAGTATTTT. It specifies CASSVGGGGTDTQYF.